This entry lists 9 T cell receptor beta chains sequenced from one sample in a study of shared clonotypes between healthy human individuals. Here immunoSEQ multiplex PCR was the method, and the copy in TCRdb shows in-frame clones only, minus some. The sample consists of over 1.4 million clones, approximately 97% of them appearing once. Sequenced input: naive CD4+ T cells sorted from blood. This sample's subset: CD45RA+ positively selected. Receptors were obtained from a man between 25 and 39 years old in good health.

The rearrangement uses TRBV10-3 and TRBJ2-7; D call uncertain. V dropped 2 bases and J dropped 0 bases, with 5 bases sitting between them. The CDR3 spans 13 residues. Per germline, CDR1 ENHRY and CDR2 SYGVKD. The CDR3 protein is CAISELPSYEQYF. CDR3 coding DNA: TGTGCCATCAGTGAGCTGCCCTCCTACGAGCAGTACTTC.

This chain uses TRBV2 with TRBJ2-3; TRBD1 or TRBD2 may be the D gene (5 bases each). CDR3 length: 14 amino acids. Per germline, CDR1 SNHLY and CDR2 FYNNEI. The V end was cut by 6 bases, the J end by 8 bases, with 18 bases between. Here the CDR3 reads CASRGIGTLSTQYF. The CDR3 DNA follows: TGTGCCAGCAGGGGAATCGGGACGTTGAGTACGCAGTATTTT.

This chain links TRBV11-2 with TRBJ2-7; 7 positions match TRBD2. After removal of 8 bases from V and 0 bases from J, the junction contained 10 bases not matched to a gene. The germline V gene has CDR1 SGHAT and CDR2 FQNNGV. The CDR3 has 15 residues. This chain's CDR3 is CASLRGSSGSYEQYF. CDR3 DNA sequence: TGTGCCAGCCTCCGGGGTTCTAGCGGCTCCTACGAGCAGTACTTC.

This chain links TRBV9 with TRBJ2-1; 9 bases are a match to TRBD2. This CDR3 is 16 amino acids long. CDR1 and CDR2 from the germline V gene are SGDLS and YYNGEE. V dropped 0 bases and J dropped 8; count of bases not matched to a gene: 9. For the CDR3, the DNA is TGTGCCAGCAGCGTAGAACCTAGCGGGGTTTCGTATGAGCAGTTCTTC. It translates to CASSVEPSGVSYEQFF.

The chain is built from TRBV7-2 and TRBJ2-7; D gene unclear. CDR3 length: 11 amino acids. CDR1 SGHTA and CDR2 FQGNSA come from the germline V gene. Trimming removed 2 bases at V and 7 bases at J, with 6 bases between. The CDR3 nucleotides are TGTGCCAGCAGCTTAAGTAGAGAGCAGTACTTC. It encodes CASSLSREQYF. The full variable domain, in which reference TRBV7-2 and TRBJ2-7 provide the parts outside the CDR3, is GAGVSQSPSNKVTEKGKDVELRCDPISGHTALYWYRQSLGQGLEFLIYFQGNSAPDKSGLPSDRFSAERTGGSVSTLTIQRTQQEDSAVYLCASSLSREQYFGPGTRLTVT.

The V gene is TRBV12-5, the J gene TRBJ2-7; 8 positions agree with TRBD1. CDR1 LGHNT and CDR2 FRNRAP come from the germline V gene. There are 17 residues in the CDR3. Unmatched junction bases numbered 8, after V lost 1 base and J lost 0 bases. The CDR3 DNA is TGTGCTAGTGGTTTGGACCCCGATGGGACAGGCTCCTACGAGCAGTACTTC. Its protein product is CASGLDPDGTGSYEQYF. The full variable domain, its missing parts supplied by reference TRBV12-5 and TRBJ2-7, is DARVTQTPRHKVTEMGQEVTMRCQPILGHNTVFWYRQTMMQGLELLAYFRNRAPLDDSGMPKDRFSAEMPDATLATLKIQPSEPRDSAVYFCASGLDPDGTGSYEQYFGPGTRLTVT.

CDR3 residues: CASSQVQGASSYEQYF. In nucleotides, the CDR3 is TGCGCCAGCAGCCAAGTTCAGGGGGCGAGCTCCTACGAGCAGTACTTC. The chain joins TRBV4-3 to TRBJ2-7, with TRBD1 matching 8 bases. The germline gives CDR1 LGHNA, CDR2 YSLEER. The CDR3 consists of 16 residues. Trimming cost V 1 base and J 0 bases; bases outside gene matches: 5.

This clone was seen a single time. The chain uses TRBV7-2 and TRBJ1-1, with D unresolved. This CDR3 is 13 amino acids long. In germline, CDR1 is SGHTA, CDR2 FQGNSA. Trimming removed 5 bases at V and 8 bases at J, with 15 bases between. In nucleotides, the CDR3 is TGTGCCAGCAGCCAGAGTTTGAGCGGAGAAGCTTTCTTT. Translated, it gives CASSQSLSGEAFF.

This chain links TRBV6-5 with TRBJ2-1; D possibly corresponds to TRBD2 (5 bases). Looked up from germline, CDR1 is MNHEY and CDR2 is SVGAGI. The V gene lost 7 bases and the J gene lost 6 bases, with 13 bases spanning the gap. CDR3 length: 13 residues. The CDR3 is CASKVSGSNEQFF. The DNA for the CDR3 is TGTGCCAGCAAGGTATCGGGAAGCAATGAGCAGTTCTTC.